What follows describes a single T cell receptor beta chain. Its antigen is as yet unknown. The data were obtained in a study of cytomegalovirus exposure and HLA in healthy donors. Overall study results and limits: Later analysis identified a missense DCLRE1C variant that was linked to TCR beta V- and J-gene trimming.

Trimming took off 4 bases at V and 2 bases at J, with 19 bases between the two ends. CDR1 and CDR2 (germline): LGHNA, YSLEER. The CDR3 is 17 amino acids. The donors comprised healthy bone marrow donors. The primer mix had 60 Vbeta and 13 Jbeta primers. Method: immunoSEQ multiplex PCR; TCRdb's copy keeps in-frame clones and lacks some. The sample has 200,000 to 250,000 clones. The specimen was PBMCs. V is TRBV4-3 and J is TRBJ2-3; D uncertain. The receptor was isolated from a woman aged 30 to 39 in good health and CMV-seropositive. CDR3 DNA sequence: TGCGCCAGCAGCCCCAGCCCGACTGGTTTCCTCACAGATACGCAGTATTTT. It encodes CASSPSPTGFLTDTQYF.